This T cell receptor (beta chain) was retrieved from a study of vaccination and CD4 T cells after COVID-19. Study-level findings and limits: A comparatively limited set of convalescent patients was examined, with no early post-infection timepoints.

The CDR3 spans 13 residues. V gave up 6 bases and J gave up 8 bases, with 14 bases separating them. CDR1 is MNHNS and CDR2 is SASEGT in the germline V gene. Cultured CD4+ T-cell DNA underwent Oncomine TCR Beta short-read sequencing. In this case, cultured CD4+ T cells provided the extracted genomic DNA. TCRdb independently ran MiXCR on the PCR reads; one entry per CDR3 protein. This sample has fewer than 15,000 distinct CDR3 sequences, with around 30% found just once. A remark on this clonotype: Its antigen is not identified.

Treatment meaning: roughly 10-day PBMC culture with coronavirus spike peptide pools or control peptides (ViraFEST assay). The chain is built from TRBV6-1 and TRBJ2-1; D is perhaps TRBD1 or TRBD2 (5 bases each). The TCR originated in a human donor who had recovered from COVID-19. The sequencing input was CD4+ T cells from blood, cultured in vitro. CDR3 bases: TGTGCCAGCAGGGATACTCGAGGGGATGAGCAGTTCTTC. This gives the protein CASRDTRGDEQFF.